This T cell receptor beta chain was profiled in a study of T cells expressing NK-cell markers. Worth noting for this clonotype: The antigen remains undetermined.

This CDR3 comprises 15 residues. Looked up from germline, CDR1 is MNHNS and CDR2 is SASEGT. 5'RACE template switching with UMIs produced the TCR beta cDNA. Using the 5' RACE reads, TCRdb records one entry per CDR3 protein without DNA. Found here are 500,000 to 600,000 distinct CDR3 sequences; the top ten clones hold less than 4.5%. Study-wide findings and caveats: In a handful of donors, dominant clonotypes made up about 28.3-65% of CD3+CD56-NKG2C+ cells. More than five donors showed dominant NKG2C+ clonotypes comprising about 1.0-7.5% of their CD8+ T cells.

The clonotype comes from a man younger than 35 in good health. The sample taken for sequencing was blood T cells: a sorted CD56 or NKG2C T cell subset, CD4+ or CD8+ T cells, or bulk PBMC T cells (not recorded which). The chain has TRBV6-1 and TRBJ1-2. The CDR3 spells CASSPRKDFNYGYTF.